A selection of T cell receptor beta chains follows, all from one sample in a study of cytomegalovirus exposure and HLA in healthy donors. Data came from immunoSEQ multiplex PCR; TCRdb stores just in-frame clones and leaves some out. The sample yields roughly 150,000 clones, 70% to 85% seen once. The sample was PBMCs. The receptors derive from a male donor in good health and CMV-seronegative. CDR3s leave out the opening cysteine and the closing phenylalanine or tryptophan.

V gene | CDR3 protein
TRBV7-2 | ASSERQGGIDGYT
TRBV28 | ASMTGMNTEAF
TRBV30 | AWSVGGHPFNTEAF
TRBV28 | ASSDRDRGNSPLH
TRBV4-2 | ASSHTSDTQY
TRBV19 | ASSTRTDSNQPQH
TRBV19 | ASNRDRDGSGNTIY
TRBV20-1 | SATLGYEQY
TRBV7-9 | ASSLDSGSFYT
TRBV2 | ASRDIRTSVGEQY
TRBV6-4 | ASSPGGEGYEQY
TRBV25-1 | ASSSGADTQY
TRBV7-2 | ASGGGLQETQY
TRBV10-2 | ASSESTPVGGPGDTQY
TRBV9 | ASSEGTTNTGELF
TRBV4-2 | ASSQAFSGSTDTQY
TRBV7-6 | ASSRTGDTQY
TRBV5-1 | ASSFPSSGLYNEQF
TRBV10-3 | AISESYGNHGYT
TRBV5-6 | AARGETKSSYNEQF
TRBV21-1 | ASSKVPDRWKGQPQH
TRBV6-6 | ASSYSRGRDEQY
TRBV19 | ASYSRGFGANYGYT
TRBV27 | ASSLNTGIPEAF
TRBV7-9 | ASSLVGGEKLF
TRBV7-6 | ASSPPIAGASYEQY
TRBV5-1 | ASSFPRGSGNAAGELF
TRBV4-2 | ASSQDRQPSGADTQY
TRBV6-6 | ASRLSGELF
TRBV6-6 | ASSYTESSYEQY
TRBV7-3 | ASSATSGRLNEQF
TRBV28 | ASSSLAGETQY
TRBV7-9 | ASSSQRVSYEQY
TRBV11-2 | ASSLGGQGHIRFHEQY
TRBV12-5 | ASGLVEKAEVNTGELF